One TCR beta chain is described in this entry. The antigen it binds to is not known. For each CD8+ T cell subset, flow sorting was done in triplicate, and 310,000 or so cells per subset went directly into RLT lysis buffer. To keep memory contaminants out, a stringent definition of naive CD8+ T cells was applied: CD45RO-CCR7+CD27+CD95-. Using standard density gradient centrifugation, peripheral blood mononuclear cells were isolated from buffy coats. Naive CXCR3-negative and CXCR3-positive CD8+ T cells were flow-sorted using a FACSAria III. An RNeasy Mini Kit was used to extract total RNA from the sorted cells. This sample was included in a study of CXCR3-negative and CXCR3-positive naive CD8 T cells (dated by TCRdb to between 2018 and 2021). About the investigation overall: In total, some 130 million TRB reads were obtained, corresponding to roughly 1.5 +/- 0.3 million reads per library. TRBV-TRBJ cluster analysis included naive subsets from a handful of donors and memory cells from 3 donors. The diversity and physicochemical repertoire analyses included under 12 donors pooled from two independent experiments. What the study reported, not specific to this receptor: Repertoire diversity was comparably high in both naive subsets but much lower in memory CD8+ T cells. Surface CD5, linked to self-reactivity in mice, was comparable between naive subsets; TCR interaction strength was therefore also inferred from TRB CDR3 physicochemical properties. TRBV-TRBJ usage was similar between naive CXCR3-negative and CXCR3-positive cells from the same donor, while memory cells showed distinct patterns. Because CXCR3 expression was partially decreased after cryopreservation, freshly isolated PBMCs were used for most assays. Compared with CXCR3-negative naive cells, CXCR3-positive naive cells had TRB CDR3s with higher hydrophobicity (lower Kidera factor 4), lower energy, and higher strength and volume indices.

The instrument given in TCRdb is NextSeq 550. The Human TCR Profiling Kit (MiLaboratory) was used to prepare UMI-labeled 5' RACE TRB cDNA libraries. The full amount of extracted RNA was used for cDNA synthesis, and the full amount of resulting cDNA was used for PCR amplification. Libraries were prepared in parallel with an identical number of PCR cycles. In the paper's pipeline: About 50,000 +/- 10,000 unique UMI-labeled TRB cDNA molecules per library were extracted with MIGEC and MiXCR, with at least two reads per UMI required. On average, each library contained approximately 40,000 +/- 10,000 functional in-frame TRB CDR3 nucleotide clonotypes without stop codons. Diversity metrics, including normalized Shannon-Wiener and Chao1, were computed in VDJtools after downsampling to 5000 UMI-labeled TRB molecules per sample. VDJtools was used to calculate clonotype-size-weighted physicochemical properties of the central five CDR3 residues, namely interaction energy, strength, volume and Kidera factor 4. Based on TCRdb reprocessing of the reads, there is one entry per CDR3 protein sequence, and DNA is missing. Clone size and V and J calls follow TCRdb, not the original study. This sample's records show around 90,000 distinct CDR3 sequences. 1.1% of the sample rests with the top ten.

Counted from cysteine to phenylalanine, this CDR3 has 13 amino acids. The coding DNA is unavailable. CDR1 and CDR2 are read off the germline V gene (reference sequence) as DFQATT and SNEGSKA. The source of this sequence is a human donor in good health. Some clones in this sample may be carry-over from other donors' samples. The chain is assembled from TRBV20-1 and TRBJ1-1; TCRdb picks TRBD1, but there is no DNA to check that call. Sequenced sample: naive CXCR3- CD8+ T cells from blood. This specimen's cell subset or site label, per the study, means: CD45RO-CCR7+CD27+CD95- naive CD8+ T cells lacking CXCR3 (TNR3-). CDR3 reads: CSARDQGDTEAFF.